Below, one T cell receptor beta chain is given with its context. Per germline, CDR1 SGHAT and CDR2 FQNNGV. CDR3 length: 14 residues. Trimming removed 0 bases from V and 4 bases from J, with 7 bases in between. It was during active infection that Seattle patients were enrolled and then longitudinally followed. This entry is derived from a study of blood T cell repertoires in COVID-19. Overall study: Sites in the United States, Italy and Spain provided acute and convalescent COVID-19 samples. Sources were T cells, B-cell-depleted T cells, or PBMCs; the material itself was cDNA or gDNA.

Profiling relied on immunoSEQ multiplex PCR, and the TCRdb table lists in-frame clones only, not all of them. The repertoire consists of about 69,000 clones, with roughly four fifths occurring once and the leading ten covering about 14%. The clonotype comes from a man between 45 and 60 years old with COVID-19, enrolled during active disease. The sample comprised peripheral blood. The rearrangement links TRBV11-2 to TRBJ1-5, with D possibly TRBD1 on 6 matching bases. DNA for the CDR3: TGTGCCAGCAGCTTAGACAGGGGAAATCAGCCCCAGCATTTT. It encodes CASSLDRGNQPQHF.